This T cell receptor (beta chain) was identified during a study of T cell responses to AZD1222 COVID-19 vaccine. Study results and limitations: Donors in the cohort were predominantly white British and more often female, and clonal diversity was possibly underestimated.

In regard to this clone: The antigen is unknown.

Using immunoSEQ multiplex PCR, the repertoire was profiled, and TCRdb retains in-frame clones only, with some absent. This repertoire shows under 150,000 clones, roughly 88% found once; its top ten account for more than 3%. The TCR was taken from an adult in good health. Sequencing was performed on peripheral blood, taken on day 0 of MenACWY control vaccination.

CDR3: CASSLAAGRSLAYGYTF. CDR3 DNA sequence: TGTGCCAGCAGCTTAGCGGCCGGGAGGTCACTAGCCTATGGCTACACCTTC. The gene calls are TRBV7-2 and TRBJ1-2; D remains unclear. From germline, CDR1 is SGHTA and CDR2 FQGNSA. V was pared by 0 bases and J by 4 bases, with 18 bases between. The CDR3 length is 17 residues.